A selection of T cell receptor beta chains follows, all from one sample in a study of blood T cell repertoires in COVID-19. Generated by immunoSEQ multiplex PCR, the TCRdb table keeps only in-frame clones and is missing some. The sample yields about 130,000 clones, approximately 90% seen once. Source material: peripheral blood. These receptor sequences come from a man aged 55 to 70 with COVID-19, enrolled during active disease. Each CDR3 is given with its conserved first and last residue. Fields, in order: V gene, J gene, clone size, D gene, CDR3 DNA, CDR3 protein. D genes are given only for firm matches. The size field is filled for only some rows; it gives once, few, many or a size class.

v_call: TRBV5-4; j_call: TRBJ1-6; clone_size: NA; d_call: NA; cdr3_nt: TGTGCCAGCAGCCCGGACAGCGAAATGAGTTCACCCCTCCACTTT; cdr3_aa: CASSPDSEMSSPLHF
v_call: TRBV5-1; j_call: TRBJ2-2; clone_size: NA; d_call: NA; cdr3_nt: TGCGCCAGCAGCTGGGCGCAGGGCGGCGGGGAGCTGTTTTTT; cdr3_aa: CASSWAQGGGELFF
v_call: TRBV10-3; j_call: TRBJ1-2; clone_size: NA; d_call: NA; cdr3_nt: TGTGCCACCGGACAGTTCTATGGCTACACCTTC; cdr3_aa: CATGQFYGYTF
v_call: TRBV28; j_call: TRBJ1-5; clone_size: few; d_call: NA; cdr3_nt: TGTGCCAGCTTAGACAGGCGGGATCAGCCCCAGCATTTT; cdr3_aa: CASLDRRDQPQHF
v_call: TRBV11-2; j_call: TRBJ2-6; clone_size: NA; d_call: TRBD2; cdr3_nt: TGTGCCAGCAGCCCGCGGGGGGTTGTCCCTGGGGCCAACGTCCTGACTTTC; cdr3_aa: CASSPRGVVPGANVLTF
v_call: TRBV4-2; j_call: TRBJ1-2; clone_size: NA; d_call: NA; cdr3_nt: TGTGCCAGCAGCCAAGACTCAGGGTCCCACTATGGCTACACCTTC; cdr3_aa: CASSQDSGSHYGYTF
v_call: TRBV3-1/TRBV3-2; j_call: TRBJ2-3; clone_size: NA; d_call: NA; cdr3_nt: TGTGCCAGCAGCCAAGAAGCTCGAGATACGCAGTATTTT; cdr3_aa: CASSQEARDTQYF
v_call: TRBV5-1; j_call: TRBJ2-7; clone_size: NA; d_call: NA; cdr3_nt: TGCGCCAGCAGCTGGGCGAGGGATAGCTACGAGCAGTACTTC; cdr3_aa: CASSWARDSYEQYF
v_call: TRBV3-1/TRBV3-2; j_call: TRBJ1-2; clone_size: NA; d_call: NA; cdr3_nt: TGTGCCAGCAGCCAAGATCCGGGTGGCTACACCTTC; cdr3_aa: CASSQDPGGYTF
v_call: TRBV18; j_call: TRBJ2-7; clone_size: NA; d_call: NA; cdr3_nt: TGTGCCAGCTCACTCAACGGGGTTTCCTACGAGCAGTACTTC; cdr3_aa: CASSLNGVSYEQYF
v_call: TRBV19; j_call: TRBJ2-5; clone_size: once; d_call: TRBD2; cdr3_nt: TGTGCCAGTAGTATCAAGCGGGGGGGACCAGAGGGGACCCAGTACTTC; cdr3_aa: CASSIKRGGPEGTQYF